The entry below describes one T cell receptor beta chain. What it recognizes is unknown. Primers included in the PCR were 60 Vbeta and 13 Jbeta primers. Libraries were prepared by immunoSEQ multiplex PCR; TCRdb keeps only in-frame clonotypes and omits some of them. The table has some 110,000 clones, over 80% seen once; the top ten hold approximately 6.1%. This sample stems from a study of cytomegalovirus exposure and HLA in healthy donors. Findings and caveats of the study: As a later analysis showed, a missense DCLRE1C variant was linked to trimming of TCR beta V- and J-genes. Based on reports, TCR beta sequences accurately predicted HLA-A and HLA-B alleles for most subjects.

Healthy bone marrow donors made up the donor group. Although they were nominally healthy when sampled, donors likely had unrecorded immune exposures. The receptor comes from a man aged 18 to 29 in good health and CMV-seronegative. The sample was PBMCs.

The CDR3 loop reads CASISSAGPYQETQYF. The CDR3 nucleotides are TGTGCCAGTATTTCTAGCGCGGGACCGTACCAAGAGACCCAGTACTTC. The chain uses TRBV28 and TRBJ2-5; possibly TRBD2 for D (6 bases). The CDR3 has 16 amino acids. V was trimmed by 9 bases and J by 0 bases, leaving 20 bases between them. Germline-derived CDR1 and CDR2 are MDHEN and SYDVKM.